Shown below are 8 T cell receptor beta chains from a single sample sequenced in a study of long-term antiretroviral therapy in people with HIV. Researchers ran immunoSEQ v3.0 at survey level. Clones were sequenced by immunoSEQ multiplex PCR, and TCRdb holds only the in-frame ones, with some missing. The table lists tens of thousands of clones, roughly 82% of them singletons, with around 12% in the top ten. Material: unsorted PBMCs, obtained 0.3 years after starting antiretroviral therapy. The source is a man aged 18 to 30 with HIV.

The CDR3: CASSPPETGPYEQYF. The CDR3 nucleotides read TGTGCCAGCTCACCACCGGAGACAGGGCCCTACGAGCAGTACTTC. This chain connects TRBV18 to TRBJ2-7; TRBD1 aligns across 7 bases. V shed 0 bases, J shed 2 bases, and the junction held 4 bases outside the gene matches. Germline CDR1 KGHSH, CDR2 LQKENI. CDR3 length: 15 residues.

The rearrangement uses TRBV13 and TRBJ2-5; 8 nucleotides agree with TRBD1. The V gene's germline CDR1 is PRHDT and CDR2 FYEKMQ (reference sequence). V lost 2 bases, J lost 5 bases, and 4 bases stayed unmatched. The CDR3 runs 14 residues. The CDR3 region has the DNA TGTGCCAGCAGCTTAAGGCAGGGGGCGGAGACCCAGTACTTC. Translated, it gives CASSLRQGAETQYF.

This rearrangement joins TRBV5-6 to TRBJ1-2; D gene uncertain. The germline gives CDR1 SGHDT, CDR2 YYEEEE. The V gene lost 0 bases and the J gene lost 6 bases, with 9 bases spanning the gap. The CDR3 sequence is 13 residues long. CDR3 sequence reads: CASSLVPADGYTF. In DNA, the CDR3 is TGTGCCAGCAGCTTGGTTCCAGCGGATGGCTACACCTTC. The full variable domain, with the rest looked up from reference TRBV5-6 and TRBJ1-2, is DAGVTQSPTHLIKTRGQQVTLRCSPKSGHDTVSWYQQALGQGPQFIFQYYEEEERQRGNFPDRFSGHQFPNYSSELNVNALLLGDSALYLCASSLVPADGYTFGSGTRLTVV.

The chain carries TRBV10-3 and TRBJ2-3; TRBD1 matches 10 bases. Germline loops: CDR1 ENHRY, CDR2 SYGVKD. The CDR3 is 18 residues long. V lost 2 bases, J lost 0 bases, and 8 bases stayed unmatched. CDR3 nucleotides: TGTGCCATCAGTGAGCTAACCCGACAGGGGGCTAGCACAGATACGCAGTATTTT. Translating it yields CAISELTRQGASTDTQYF.

The chain recombines TRBV4-2 with TRBJ1-6; 7 bases fit TRBD1. Germline loops: CDR1 LGHNA, CDR2 YNFKEQ. After removal of 0 bases from V and 7 bases from J, the junction contained 6 bases not matched to a gene. CDR3 length: 16 residues. The CDR3 sequence: CASSQDAGRGNSPLHF. For the CDR3, the DNA is TGTGCCAGCAGCCAAGATGCTGGCAGGGGGAATTCACCCCTCCACTTT.

CDR3: CASSAQGTGNTIYF. CDR3 nucleotides: TGTGCCAGCAGCGCCCAGGGAACTGGAAACACCATATATTTT. V and J are TRBV9 and TRBJ1-3, with D maybe TRBD1 (5 bases). Trimming pared 3 bases from V and 2 bases from J, leaving 9 bases between. This CDR3 has 14 residues. The germline V gene encodes CDR1 SGDLS and CDR2 YYNGEE.

This sequence joins TRBV27 and TRBJ2-1; possibly TRBD1 for D (6 bases). Trimming removed 0 bases from V and 4 bases from J, with 10 bases in between. Germline values: CDR1 MNHEY, CDR2 SMNVEV (reference sequence). This CDR3 is built from 15 residues. Written as DNA, the CDR3 is TGTGCCAGCAGTTTATCGGGGGCCTCTTACAATGAGCAGTTCTTC. Translation: CASSLSGASYNEQFF.

The genes are TRBV5-1 and TRBJ2-3; D gene uncertain. V lost 5 bases and J lost 0, with 7 bases in between. Germline values: CDR1 SGHRS, CDR2 YFSETQ. The CDR3 totals 13 residues. The CDR3 spells CASRMSSTDTQYF. DNA of the CDR3: TGCGCCAGCAGAATGTCCAGCACAGATACGCAGTATTTT.